The 16 T cell receptor beta chains reported below all come from one sample, sequenced in a study of post-analysis software for immune sequencing data. Findings and caveats of the study: Elevated frequency relative to controls characterized four to six TRBV segments in patients, TRBV5-6, TRBV5-1 and TRBV20-1 among them.

These receptors are not linked to any known antigen. Carried by the TCR beta cDNA libraries were unique molecular identifiers. In TCRdb, the PCR reads were re-called with MiXCR into one record per CDR3 protein. The sample records fewer than 700,000 distinct CDR3 sequences, 44% being singletons. The source material was blood. The receptors stem from a girl aged 5 to 17 with multiple sclerosis.

This clonotype was seen more than once but under ten times. V gene TRBV6-4 combines with J gene TRBJ2-1; maybe TRBD2 (6 bases). The length of the CDR3 is 14 residues. Germline values: CDR1 MRHNA, CDR2 SNTAGT. V was trimmed by 2 bases and J by 7 bases, leaving 12 bases between them. Here the CDR3 reads CASSDAGRINEQFF. The DNA of the CDR3 is TGTGCCAGCAGTGACGCTGGGAGGATAAATGAGCAGTTCTTC.

This rearrangement joins TRBV12-3 or TRBV12-4 to TRBJ1-2; D gene uncertain. Trimming took off 2 bases at V and 6 bases at J, with 13 bases between the two ends. The CDR3 extends over 14 amino acids. The CDR3 DNA reads TGTGCCAGCAGTTTAAGCGCAGGAGGCAATGGCTACACCTTC. Translating gives CASSLSAGGNGYTF.

The CDR3 here is CASSSRARENEQFF. The CDR3 nucleotides read TGTGCCAGCAGCTCGCGGGCGAGGGAGAATGAGCAGTTCTTC. The chain joins TRBV7-9 to TRBJ2-1, with D perhaps TRBD2 (5 bases). From germline, CDR1 is SEHNR and CDR2 FQNEAQ (reference sequence). V dropped 4 bases and J dropped 7 bases, with 14 bases sitting between them. The CDR3 contains 14 residues.

This chain links TRBV12-3 or TRBV12-4 with TRBJ2-3, with 12 bases lining up with TRBD1. The CDR3 spans 19 residues. The J segment lost 2 bases and the V segment lost 3 bases, leaving 12 bases of the junction unmatched. CDR3 amino acids: CASSFLGTGGLPNTDTQYF. CDR3 nucleotides: TGTGCCAGCAGTTTCCTCGGGACAGGGGGCCTCCCTAACACAGATACGCAGTATTTT.

The rearrangement uses TRBV12-3 or TRBV12-4 and TRBJ2-7, with D possibly matching TRBD2 (5 bases). CDR3 length: 13 residues. Trimming removed 7 bases from V and 1 base from J, with 11 bases in between. The CDR3 loop reads CASTPTTSYEQYF. The CDR3 DNA sequence: TGTGCCAGCACCCCGACTACTTCCTACGAGCAGTACTTC.

The chain is built from TRBV5-1 and TRBJ2-1; TRBD2 matches at 8 bases. The CDR3 loop spans 15 amino acids. V gave up 1 base and J gave up 7 bases; unmatched junction bases: 7. Germline loops: CDR1 SGHRS, CDR2 YFSETQ. The CDR3 loop is CASSLKSGRMNEQFF. Here the CDR3 DNA reads TGCGCCAGCAGCTTGAAGAGCGGGAGAATGAATGAGCAGTTCTTC.

A few counts support this clonotype. V gene TRBV29-1 combines with J gene TRBJ2-7, with a possible D match to TRBD2 (7 bases). The closer fit of TRBJ2-5 to the DNA end suggests the J call may be wrong. The V gene's germline CDR1 is SQVTM and CDR2 ANQGSEA. CDR3 size: 14 residues. CDR3 region: CSVEGGGQIETQYF. The CDR3 region has the DNA TGCAGCGTCGAGGGGGGGGGCCAAATAGAGACCCAGTACTTC.

In this sample, this clonotype turned up a few times. V usage is TRBV20-1 and J usage is TRBJ2-5; no clear D. Trimming removed 1 base from V and 4 bases from J, with 25 bases in between. Germline CDR1 is DFQATT and CDR2 is SNEGSKA (reference sequence). CDR3 size: 18 residues. This CDR3 reads CSARAMVASLVGIETQYF. DNA for the CDR3: TGCAGTGCTAGAGCCATGGTAGCATCACTCGTGGGAATAGAGACCCAGTACTTC.

The chain employs TRBV10-2 and TRBJ2-7; TRBD2 agrees at 7 bases. V gave up 7 bases and J gave up 6 bases; unmatched junction bases: 15. The CDR3 consists of 15 residues. Germline V gene lookup returns CDR1 WSHSY and CDR2 SAAADI. CDR3 bases: TGCGCCAGCATCGAGCGGGACGACCCTCGGCTCGAGCAGTACTTC. This sequence encodes CASIERDDPRLEQYF.

This chain connects TRBV6-4 to TRBJ2-7; a possible D gene is TRBD1 (7 bases). Trimming took off 7 bases at V and 5 bases at J, with 24 bases between the two ends. Germline V CDR1 and CDR2: MRHNA, SNTAGT. This CDR3 spans 16 amino acids. CDR3 amino acids: CASTDPDRDFMNEQYF. The CDR3 bases are TGTGCCAGCACCGACCCCGACAGGGACTTCATGAACGAGCAGTACTTC.

The sample holds a few counts of this clonotype. This chain links TRBV12-3 or TRBV12-4 with TRBJ2-3; D remains unclear. The CDR3 consists of 12 residues. V dropped 3 bases and J dropped 11 bases, with 12 bases sitting between them. DNA of the CDR3: TGTGCCAGCAGTTTCGTCGCAGATGTGCAGTATTTT. Its translation: CASSFVADVQYF.

The gene calls are TRBV7-8 and TRBJ1-1, with D perhaps matching TRBD1 (5 bases). This CDR3 has 15 residues. The ends were cut back, 3 bases at V and 3 bases at J, with 14 bases in the middle. Germline-derived CDR1 and CDR2 are SGHVS and FQNEAQ. The CDR3, as DNA: TGTGCCAGCAGCTTGCACAGGCTGTTGGACACTGAAGCTTTCTTT. Its translation is CASSLHRLLDTEAFF.

The chain recombines TRBV29-1 with TRBJ2-1; possible D gene TRBD1, 6 bases. CDR3 length: 15 residues. Germline V gene lookup returns CDR1 SQVTM and CDR2 ANQGSEA. Trimming removed 6 bases from V and 1 base from J, with 16 bases in between. The CDR3 DNA reads TGCAGCGTCGACACAGGGTCATTATCCTACAATGAGCAGTTCTTC. It encodes CSVDTGSLSYNEQFF.

J is TRBJ2-1 and V is TRBV6-8, with no clear D. CDR1 is MNHGY and CDR2 is SAAAGT in the germline V gene. With 2 bases removed from V and 5 bases from J, the gap between germline ends came to 19 bases. The CDR3 loop spans 17 amino acids. The CDR3 DNA reads TGTGCCAGCAGTTACCCCCGGACGGATTCCCCTAACAATGAGCAGTTCTTC. Residues: CASSYPRTDSPNNEQFF.

This clonotype was seen a handful of times. The gene calls are TRBV12-3 or TRBV12-4 and TRBJ2-4, with 9 positions matching TRBD2. The CDR3 loop spans 14 amino acids. Trimming removed 2 bases from V and 8 bases from J; junction bases left unmatched: 4. CDR3 bases: TGTGCCAGCAGTTTACGGCGGGAGGGATACATTCAGTACTTC. This gives the protein CASSLRREGYIQYF.

J is TRBJ2-7 and V is TRBV2; perhaps TRBD2 as D (5 bases). The CDR3 spans 10 residues. Germline V gene lookup returns CDR1 SNHLY and CDR2 FYNNEI. V lost 4 bases and J lost 9, with 7 bases in between. The CDR3 sequence: CASSGRVQYF. Written as DNA, the CDR3 is TGTGCCAGCAGTGGGCGGGTGCAGTACTTC.